This passage covers 26 T cell receptor beta chains from one sample sequenced in a study of blood T cell repertoires in COVID-19. The repertoire was sequenced with immunoSEQ multiplex PCR; TCRdb's copy has only in-frame clones and lacks some. The repertoire holds just under 150,000 clones, with around 87% as singletons. The material sequenced was peripheral blood. These receptors came from a woman in her fifties or sixties with active or convalescent COVID-19.

This clone was observed a single time. This chain joins TRBV7-3 and TRBJ2-3; TRBD2 aligns across 10 bases. The ends lost 5 bases at V and 6 bases at J; junction bases unmatched: 8. The germline CDR1 and CDR2 sequences are SGHTA and FQGTGA. CDR3 length: 15 amino acids. The CDR3 DNA follows: TGTGCCAGCAGCCCCAGCGGGGGGGCCAGGGATACGCAGTATTTT. Translated, it gives CASSPSGGARDTQYF.

The chain is built from TRBV4-1 and TRBJ1-2, with D maybe TRBD1 (6 bases). The CDR3 has 15 amino acids. Germline lookup yields CDR1 MGHRA and CDR2 YSYEKL. The V end lost 8 bases, the J end lost 4 bases, and 20 bases lay between the germline ends. The CDR3 DNA reads TGCGCCAGCTCCCCAAGATCAGGGGCAGGCTATGGCTACACCTTC. Its translation: CASSPRSGAGYGYTF.

The V gene is TRBV24-1, the J gene TRBJ1-2; 7 bases line up with TRBD1. Germline V gene sequence: CDR1 KGHDR, CDR2 SFDVKD. V lost 3 bases, J lost 6 bases, and 6 bases stayed unmatched. CDR3 length equals 14 residues. In DNA, the CDR3 is TGTGCCACCAGTGATGTGAACAGGGGAGATGGCTACACCTTC. This sequence encodes CATSDVNRGDGYTF.

The V and J genes are TRBV2 and TRBJ1-6; D is unresolved. This CDR3 comprises 13 residues. Germline CDR1 reads SNHLY; CDR2 reads FYNNEI. V was clipped by 10 bases and J by 0 bases, with 7 bases between them. In DNA form, the CDR3 reads TGTGCCACCGAGAGCTCCTATAATTCACCCCTCCACTTT. It specifies CATESSYNSPLHF.

The gene calls are TRBV7-2 and TRBJ2-1; D is unclear. V lost 1 base and J 2 bases, leaving 9 bases between the germline ends. Germline V gene lookup returns CDR1 SGHTA and CDR2 FQGNSA. CDR3 length: 15 amino acids. The chain's CDR3 is CASSLDASAYNEQFF. The CDR3 nucleotides are TGTGCCAGCAGCTTAGATGCCAGCGCCTACAATGAGCAGTTCTTC.

The chain recombines TRBV19 with TRBJ2-6; 12 nucleotides agree with TRBD2. The germline CDR1 and CDR2 sequences are LNHDA and SQIVND (reference sequence). With V trimmed by 3 bases and J by 0 bases, 3 bases remained unmatched. The CDR3 has 18 residues. The CDR3 DNA sequence: TGTGCCAGTAGTATTCTAGCGGGAGGGGTCTCTGGGGCCAACGTCCTGACTTTC. Amino acid sequence: CASSILAGGVSGANVLTF. The entire variable domain, with the rest obtained from reference TRBV19 and TRBJ2-6, is as follows: DGGITQSPKYLFRKEGQNVTLSCEQNLNHDAMYWYRQDPGQGLRLIYYSQIVNDFQKGDIAEGYSVSREKKESFPLTVTSAQKNPTAFYLCASSILAGGVSGANVLTFGAGSRLTVL.

In this sample, this clone turned up once. J is TRBJ2-1 and V is TRBV19; D is possibly TRBD1 (6 bases). The CDR3 runs 14 residues. From germline, CDR1 is LNHDA and CDR2 SQIVND (reference sequence). Trimming shortened V by 11 bases and J by 3 bases, and 17 bases separated the two germline ends. This CDR3 reads CASSDSLIYNEQFF. CDR3 nucleotides: TGTGCCTCCTCGGACAGCCTCATCTACAATGAGCAGTTCTTC.

The rearrangement uses TRBV15 and TRBJ1-1, with a weak D call TRBD1 (5 bases). The V end lost 0 bases, the J end lost 2 bases, and 13 bases lay between the germline ends. CDR3 size: 16 residues. Germline CDR1 and CDR2: LNHNV and YYDKDF (reference sequence). The CDR3 here is CATSREQVLGNTEAFF. For the CDR3, the DNA is TGTGCCACCAGCAGAGAACAGGTACTGGGTAACACTGAAGCTTTCTTT.

The rearrangement uses TRBV6-6 and TRBJ1-1, with a weak D call TRBD1 (5 bases). This CDR3 is built from 15 residues. The germline gives CDR1 MNHNY, CDR2 SVGAGI (reference sequence). The ends were cut back, 5 bases at V and 5 bases at J, with 18 bases in the middle. Here the CDR3 reads CASSPIRGSKTEAFF. The CDR3 bases are TGTGCCAGCAGTCCCATTCGGGGGTCTAAGACTGAAGCTTTCTTT.

The chain joins TRBV6-5 to TRBJ2-2; 7 bases agree with TRBD1. Trimming took 4 bases from V and 4 from J; bases not matched to a gene: 9. CDR1 is MNHEY, CDR2 SVGAGI, per germline. This CDR3 is 16 amino acids long. Here the CDR3 DNA reads TGTGCCAGCAGTTCCTCCCCCAGGGGGACCACCGGGGAGCTGTTTTTT. It translates to CASSSSPRGTTGELFF.

The chain uses TRBV6-2 or TRBV6-3 and TRBJ1-2; 11 bases are a match to TRBD1. The CDR3 totals 15 residues. Trimming at V came to 2 bases and at J to 8 bases, leaving 7 bases not matched to a gene. Germline V gene sequence: CDR1 MNHEY, CDR2 SVGEGT. The CDR3 bases are TGTGCCAGCAGTTACGGACTGGGACAGGGGGTCGGCTACACCTTC. Residues: CASSYGLGQGVGYTF.

The V call is TRBV19, the J call TRBJ1-5; 8 nucleotides agree with TRBD1. The germline CDR1 and CDR2 sequences are LNHDA and SQIVND (reference sequence). V dropped 5 bases and J dropped 1; count of bases not matched to a gene: 13. The CDR3 is 18 residues long. CDR3 sequence reads: CASSRTAGGKSSNQPQHF. In DNA, the CDR3 is TGTGCCAGTAGTCGGACCGCAGGGGGCAAGTCGAGCAATCAGCCCCAGCATTTT.

This clone was counted only a few times. The rearrangement links TRBV4-2 to TRBJ2-7; tentatively, D is TRBD1 (6 bases). The V and J ends lost 0 bases and 6 bases respectively, with 15 bases between them. In germline, CDR1 is LGHNA, CDR2 YNFKEQ. CDR3 length equals 15 residues. The CDR3 here is CASSQDRLARGEQYF. CDR3 bases: TGTGCCAGCAGCCAAGATCGGCTCGCCAGGGGCGAGCAGTACTTC.

This clone was found once. This rearrangement joins TRBV5-1 to TRBJ2-3; 10 bases are a match to TRBD1. The CDR3 runs to 16 residues. Germline lookup yields CDR1 SGHRS and CDR2 YFSETQ. The V gene end was trimmed by 1 base and the J gene end by 4 bases; junction bases not matched to a gene: 6. This CDR3 is CASSLRDRGSPDTQYF. The CDR3, as DNA: TGCGCCAGCAGCTTGCGGGACAGGGGTAGTCCAGATACGCAGTATTTT.

This clone was seen once. CDR3 DNA sequence: TGTGCCAGCAGCCTAAGTAGCGGGCGCACAGATACGCAGTATTTT. It encodes CASSLSSGRTDTQYF. V is TRBV3-1 (or the pseudogene TRBV3-2) and J is TRBJ2-3, with 7 bases fitting TRBD2. The V and J ends lost 4 bases and 1 base, in that order; junction bases with no gene match: 5. CDR1 is LGHDT and CDR2 is YNNKEL in the germline V gene (reference sequence). The CDR3 sequence is 15 residues long.

Here the CDR3 reads CASSVRQGSDSPLHF. For the CDR3, the DNA is TGTGCCAGCAGCGTAAGACAGGGGAGCGATTCACCCCTCCACTTT. The chain has TRBV7-8 and TRBJ1-6; 8 nucleotides match TRBD1. There are 15 residues in the CDR3. The V and J ends lost 5 bases and 8 bases, in that order; junction bases with no gene match: 8. Germline CDR1 reads SGHVS; CDR2 reads FQNEAQ.

This clone was observed a few times. This chain uses TRBV27 with TRBJ1-1; the D gene is possibly TRBD1 (5 bases). Per germline, CDR1 MNHEY and CDR2 SMNVEV (reference sequence). CDR3 length equals 15 residues. Between the trimmed V and J ends, which lost 4 bases and 4 bases, there was a span of 16 bases. In DNA form, the CDR3 reads TGTGCCAGCAGTTATGCCCCGGAGGGGATCACTGAAGCTTTCTTT. It codes for CASSYAPEGITEAFF.

This clone was seen just once. This rearrangement joins TRBV3-1 (or the pseudogene TRBV3-2) to TRBJ2-7, with a possible D match to TRBD1 (5 bases). Germline lookup yields CDR1 LGHDT and CDR2 YNNKEL (reference sequence). The CDR3 covers 13 residues. Between the trimmed V and J ends, which lost 4 bases and 4 bases, there was a span of 11 bases. The CDR3 protein is CASSRLGEYEQYF. In nucleotides, the CDR3 is TGTGCCAGCAGCCGGCTAGGGGAATACGAGCAGTACTTC.

The rearrangement uses TRBV19 and TRBJ2-5; TRBD1 is a possible D gene (6 bases). There are 14 residues in the CDR3. From germline, CDR1 is LNHDA and CDR2 SQIVND (reference sequence). With 3 bases removed from V and 1 base from J, the gap between germline ends came to 9 bases. The CDR3, as DNA: TGTGCCAGTAGTATTCAGGGGATCCAAGAGACCCAGTACTTC. This encodes CASSIQGIQETQYF. Full variable domain (outside the CDR3, taken from reference TRBV19 and TRBJ2-5): DGGITQSPKYLFRKEGQNVTLSCEQNLNHDAMYWYRQDPGQGLRLIYYSQIVNDFQKGDIAEGYSVSREKKESFPLTVTSAQKNPTAFYLCASSIQGIQETQYFGPGTRLLVL.

This clone was seen just once. The gene calls are TRBV3-1 (or the pseudogene TRBV3-2) and TRBJ2-1; no firm D call. Germline V gives CDR1 LGHDT, CDR2 YNNKEL (reference sequence). V shed 0 bases and J shed 9 bases, with 3 bases lying between them. CDR3 length: 11 residues. In DNA form, the CDR3 reads TGTGCCAGCAGCCAAGACGGTGAGCAGTTCTTC. Translated, it gives CASSQDGEQFF.

The rearrangement uses TRBV5-5 and TRBJ1-2, with 7 positions matching TRBD1. This CDR3 is 15 amino acids long. Germline V lookup: CDR1 SGHKS, CDR2 YYEKEE (reference sequence). V dropped 0 bases and J dropped 3; count of bases not matched to a gene: 5. This chain's CDR3 is CASSLAGDRYYGYTF. The CDR3 bases are TGTGCCAGCAGCTTGGCAGGGGACAGATACTATGGCTACACCTTC.

This clone was detected once. This CDR3 is CASSLAFGQGAGGYTF. CDR3 DNA sequence: TGTGCCAGCAGCTTAGCCTTTGGACAGGGGGCAGGAGGCTACACCTTC. The chain has TRBV7-2 and TRBJ1-2, with 11 bases identical to TRBD1. Germline assignment: CDR1 SGHTA and CDR2 FQGNSA. V lost 0 bases and J lost 8; bases outside the gene matches: 8. CDR3 length: 16 amino acids.

The rearrangement links TRBV20-1 to TRBJ2-1, with D unresolved. This CDR3 comprises 11 residues. Germline assignment: CDR1 DFQATT and CDR2 SNEGSKA (reference sequence). V was trimmed by 4 bases and J by 8 bases, leaving 9 bases between them. The CDR3: CSATGVDEQFF. The CDR3 coding sequence is TGCAGTGCTACCGGTGTGGATGAGCAGTTCTTC.

V is TRBV7-2 and J is TRBJ2-7, with 8 bases identical to TRBD1. The V segment lost 5 bases and the J segment 4 bases; nucleotides outside the gene matches: 7. CDR3 length: 14 amino acids. Per the germline V gene, CDR1 is SGHTA and CDR2 is FQGNSA. The CDR3 DNA is TGTGCCAGCAGCCCAAGCAGACAGGGGTACGAGCAGTACTTC. Encoded protein: CASSPSRQGYEQYF.

The gene calls are TRBV30 and TRBJ2-2; TRBD2 agrees at 12 bases. CDR1 is GTSNPN, CDR2 SVGIG, per germline (reference sequence). This CDR3 comprises 16 residues. Trimming removed 2 bases from V and 5 bases from J; junction bases left unmatched: 6. CDR3 in DNA: TGTGCCTGGAGTTGGACTAGCGGGAAGGTGACCGGGGAGCTGTTTTTT. This gives the protein CAWSWTSGKVTGELFF. Full variable domain (missing parts from reference TRBV30 and TRBJ2-2): SQTIHQWPATLVQPVGSPLSLECTVEGTSNPNLYWYRQAAGRGLQLLFYSVGIGQISSEVPQNLSASRPQDRQFILSSKKLLLSDSGFYLCAWSWTSGKVTGELFFGEGSRLTVL.

Concerning this clone itself: The sample has other DNA sequences that encode this CDR3 too. This chain connects TRBV4-1 to TRBJ2-7; TRBD2 matches 8 bases. This CDR3 contains 15 residues. V trimming: 1 base; J trimming: 1 base; junction bases outside the gene matches: 3. Germline V gene data show CDR1 as MGHRA and CDR2 as YSYEKL. CDR3 region: CASSQGLALSYEQYF. The DNA of the CDR3 is TGCGCCAGCAGCCAAGGACTAGCGCTTTCCTACGAGCAGTACTTC.